A single sample is the source of the 14 T cell receptor beta chains below, sequenced in a study of T cell responses to AZD1222 COVID-19 vaccine. The data were produced by immunoSEQ multiplex PCR, yet TCRdb's version contains in-frame clones alone and is incomplete. The table includes about 130,000 clones, roughly 88% detected once. This specimen consisted of peripheral blood, obtained on day 0 of AZD1222 vaccination. These receptors all come from an adult in good health.

This sequence joins TRBV20-1 and TRBJ1-2; possible D gene TRBD1, 5 bases. CDR3 length: 11 amino acids. Trimming removed 6 bases from V and 4 bases from J, with 9 bases in between. CDR1 and CDR2 (germline): DFQATT, SNEGSKA (reference sequence). The CDR3: CSARDGYGYTF. As DNA, the CDR3 is TGCAGTGCCAGGGACGGCTATGGCTACACCTTC.

This clone was seen only once. V gene TRBV24-1 combines with J gene TRBJ2-2; D is unclear. Trimming took 5 bases from V and 7 from J, leaving 7 bases between them. There are 12 residues in the CDR3. Germline V CDR1 and CDR2: KGHDR, SFDVKD. The CDR3 DNA reads TGTGCCACCAGTGGGCCCAGCGGGGAGCTGTTTTTT. Its translation: CATSGPSGELFF.

For the CDR3, the DNA is TGTGCCAGCAGCCGGAGACAGGGTGGATATGGCTACACCTTC. Its translation: CASSRRQGGYGYTF. V gene TRBV11-3 combines with J gene TRBJ1-2, with 7 positions matching TRBD1. Trimming at V came to 5 bases and at J to 5 bases, leaving 8 bases not matched to a gene. Looked up from germline, CDR1 is SGHNT and CDR2 is YENEEA. This CDR3 region has 14 residues.

Only a few counts were recorded for this clone. The V call is TRBV6-5, the J call TRBJ2-3; D tentatively fits TRBD1 or TRBD2 (5 bases each). Germline CDR1 is MNHEY and CDR2 is SVGAGI. This CDR3 is built from 14 residues. With 6 bases removed from V and 3 bases from J, the gap between germline ends came to 13 bases. The CDR3 DNA reads TGTGCCAGCAGCTCCGGGACCGGGACAGATACGCAGTATTTT. It is translated as CASSSGTGTDTQYF.

This clone showed up just a few times. A much more abundant neighbour one base away suggests this may be a read error. This chain uses TRBV4-2 with TRBJ2-2; the match to TRBD2 covers 8 bases. Unmatched junction bases numbered 9, after V lost 3 bases and J lost 6 bases. Per germline, CDR1 LGHNA and CDR2 YNFKEQ. The CDR3 runs to 16 residues. The CDR3 region is CASSHDRGGLSGELFF. In nucleotides, the CDR3 is TGTGCCAGCAGCCACGACCGGGGGGGGTTGTCCGGGGAGCTGTTTTTT.

The chain carries TRBV19 and TRBJ1-5; a possible D gene is TRBD1 (6 bases). CDR3 length equals 12 residues. Germline V lookup: CDR1 LNHDA, CDR2 SQIVND (reference sequence). With 8 bases removed from V and 11 bases from J, the gap between germline ends came to 16 bases. The chain's CDR3 is CASSWTVGSQHF. CDR3 coding DNA: TGTGCCAGTTCCTGGACAGTGGGGTCCCAGCATTTT.

The chain joins TRBV9 to TRBJ1-2, with TRBD1 as a possible D gene (5 bases). The CDR3 consists of 13 residues. V was pared by 4 bases and J by 8 bases, with 15 bases between. Germline assignment: CDR1 SGDLS and CDR2 YYNGEE. The DNA for the CDR3 is TGTGCCAGCAGCCCACCGGGACTTTCCGGCTACACCTTC. Translated, it gives CASSPPGLSGYTF.

In nucleotides, the CDR3 is TGTGCCAGCAGCTTGGTAGGCAGGGGGCATGGCTACACCTTC. It yields the protein CASSLVGRGHGYTF. This chain links TRBV5-5 with TRBJ1-2; 8 positions match TRBD1. CDR3 length: 14 residues. In germline, CDR1 is SGHKS, CDR2 YYEKEE (reference sequence). V dropped 0 bases and J dropped 6; count of bases not matched to a gene: 4.

The V and J genes are TRBV15 and TRBJ2-6; D remains ambiguous. The CDR3 is 15 residues long. The ends were cut back, 5 bases at V and 2 bases at J, with 10 bases in the middle. Germline V gene sequence: CDR1 LNHNV, CDR2 YYDKDF (reference sequence). Written as DNA, the CDR3 is TGTGCCACCAGCCCCCGGCTAGCTGGGGCCAACGTCCTGACTTTC. It translates to CATSPRLAGANVLTF.

The V call is TRBV11-2, the J call TRBJ1-5; TRBD1 might be the D (6 bases). The CDR3 totals 13 residues. Trimming took 5 bases from V and 7 from J, leaving 12 bases between them. Per the germline V gene, CDR1 is SGHAT and CDR2 is FQNNGV. CDR3 amino acids: CASSKQGDQPQHF. The CDR3 coding sequence is TGTGCCAGCAGCAAACAGGGCGACCAGCCCCAGCATTTT.

The chain uses TRBV19 and TRBJ2-1; 10 nucleotides match TRBD2. Looked up from germline, CDR1 is LNHDA and CDR2 is SQIVND (reference sequence). The V and J ends lost 1 base and 5 bases, in that order; junction bases with no gene match: 5. The length of the CDR3 is 16 residues. This CDR3 reads CASSIGQREGHNEQFF. In DNA, the CDR3 is TGTGCCAGTAGTATAGGCCAGCGGGAGGGACACAATGAGCAGTTCTTC.

The V gene is TRBV6-5, the J gene TRBJ2-1; D might be TRBD2 (5 bases). V was clipped by 7 bases and J by 5 bases, with 15 bases between them. This CDR3 has 14 amino acids. Germline V gene data show CDR1 as MNHEY and CDR2 as SVGAGI. The DNA for the CDR3 is TGTGCCAGCACCCCCGGACTTCCGAACAATGAGCAGTTCTTC. Translated, it gives CASTPGLPNNEQFF.

This sequence joins TRBV6-6 and TRBJ1-6, with D unclear. CDR3 length equals 14 residues. CDR1 is MNHNY and CDR2 is SVGAGI in the germline V gene (reference sequence). The V end lost 0 bases, the J end lost 7 bases, and 7 bases lay between the germline ends. The CDR3 reads CASSYSTGNSPLHF. CDR3 bases: TGTGCCAGCAGTTACTCGACGGGGAATTCACCCCTCCACTTT.

This clone is a singleton in its sample. The chain combines TRBV29-1 with TRBJ1-1; D remains unclear. Trimming took off 0 bases at V and 7 bases at J, with 12 bases between the two ends. This CDR3 comprises 13 residues. Looked up from germline, CDR1 is SQVTM and CDR2 is ANQGSEA. The DNA of the CDR3 is TGCAGCGTTGAAGATTGGCAGGCTAATGAAGCTTTCTTT. Translating it yields CSVEDWQANEAFF.